The 15 T cell receptor beta chains in this list originate from one sample, sequenced in a study of T cell responses to AZD1222 COVID-19 vaccine. TCRdb's copy holds only in-frame clones and misses some; the assay was immunoSEQ multiplex PCR. This table has fewer than 150,000 clones, roughly 84% appearing once. This specimen was peripheral blood, taken on day 0 of AZD1222 vaccination. These receptors all stem from an adult in good health.

The chain carries TRBV9 and TRBJ2-6; D is undetermined. The ends were cut back, 4 bases at V and 2 bases at J, with 10 bases in the middle. CDR1 is SGDLS, CDR2 YYNGEE, per germline. CDR3 length equals 15 residues. This CDR3 reads CASSTRSPGANVLTF. The CDR3 DNA reads TGTGCCAGCAGCACCCGGTCTCCTGGGGCCAACGTCCTGACTTTC.

This sequence joins TRBV14 and TRBJ1-6; the D is unclear. Trimming removed 3 bases at V and 7 bases at J, with 10 bases between. The CDR3 contains 14 residues. The germline V gene has CDR1 SGHDN and CDR2 FVKESK. Here the CDR3 reads CASSHVSVNSPLHF. CDR3 sequence (DNA): TGTGCCAGCAGCCACGTAAGCGTAAATTCACCCCTCCACTTT.

The chain links TRBV7-9 to TRBJ1-1; D unresolved. The CDR3 covers 13 residues. The germline V and J ends were trimmed by 1 base and 10 bases, with 13 bases remaining between them. Germline CDR1 reads SEHNR; CDR2 reads FQNEAQ (reference sequence). The CDR3 DNA sequence: TGTGCCAGCAGCTTAGTAACGGTAGGGTTAGCTTTCTTT. It yields the protein CASSLVTVGLAFF.

The chain links TRBV5-6 to TRBJ1-2, with 8 bases matching TRBD1. The CDR3 contains 16 residues. Germline V gene data show CDR1 as SGHDT and CDR2 as YYEEEE. Trimming at V came to 5 bases and at J to 4 bases, leaving 13 bases not matched to a gene. The CDR3 is CASSRTGTGDGYGYTF. In nucleotides, the CDR3 is TGTGCCAGCAGTCGAACCGGGACAGGAGATGGCTATGGCTACACCTTC. The whole variable domain, filled in from reference TRBV5-6 and TRBJ1-2, reads DAGVTQSPTHLIKTRGQQVTLRCSPKSGHDTVSWYQQALGQGPQFIFQYYEEEERQRGNFPDRFSGHQFPNYSSELNVNALLLGDSALYLCASSRTGTGDGYGYTFGSGTRLTVV.

This rearrangement joins TRBV6-1 to TRBJ1-1, with TRBD1 as a possible D gene (6 bases). The CDR3 is 14 amino acids. V lost 0 bases, J lost 4 bases, and 9 bases lay in between. CDR1 MNHNS and CDR2 SASEGT come from the germline V gene. In DNA form, the CDR3 reads TGTGCCAGCAGTGAAGCCGGGGGGCTCACTGAAGCTTTCTTT. This gives the protein CASSEAGGLTEAFF.

V is TRBV7-9 and J is TRBJ1-1; D is unclear. Germline CDR1 SEHNR, CDR2 FQNEAQ (reference sequence). This CDR3 spans 13 amino acids. V was shortened by 2 bases and J by 6 bases, with 10 bases between the two germline ends. The CDR3 nucleotides read TGTGCCAGCAGCTTAAAACGGGGATCTGAAGCTTTCTTT. Translating it yields CASSLKRGSEAFF.

The chain has TRBV7-9 and TRBJ2-7; 7 nucleotides agree with TRBD1. In germline, CDR1 is SEHNR, CDR2 FQNEAQ (reference sequence). J was trimmed by 1 base and V by 5 bases; bases with no gene match: 8. There are 15 residues in the CDR3. As DNA, the CDR3 is TGTGCCAGCAGCCCAGAGGGGACAGCGTCCTACGAGCAGTACTTC. Translating gives CASSPEGTASYEQYF.

In the case of this clone: A read error may produce the germline difference seen at one junction end. This chain joins TRBV7-2 and TRBJ2-7; TRBD1 matches 8 bases. Germline CDR1 and CDR2: SGHTA and FQGNSA. The CDR3 covers 13 residues. In nucleotides, the CDR3 is TGTGCCAGCAGTCCCAGGGGGCAGGACGTTCCGAACTTC. Residues: CASSPRGQDVPNF.

The gene calls are TRBV20-1 and TRBJ2-7; D possibly matches TRBD1 or TRBD2 (5 bases each). This CDR3 contains 11 residues. The germline CDR1 and CDR2 sequences are DFQATT and SNEGSKA (reference sequence). The CDR3 reads CSSARGYEQYF. In DNA, the CDR3 is TGCAGCTCCGCGAGGGGCTACGAGCAGTACTTC.

This chain joins TRBV4-2 and TRBJ1-1, with unresolved D. The V gene lost 1 base and the J gene lost 8 bases, with 17 bases spanning the gap. The CDR3 has 15 residues. Germline CDR1 is LGHNA and CDR2 is YNFKEQ. The CDR3 region has the DNA TGTGCCAGCAGCCAAGTTCCGCCTAGGGATAGAGAAGCTTTCTTT. It specifies CASSQVPPRDREAFF.

This chain links TRBV11-2 with TRBJ1-2; 8 bases map to TRBD1. The CDR3 contains 19 residues. CDR1 is SGHAT and CDR2 is FQNNGV in the germline V gene. The V gene end was trimmed by 2 bases and the J gene end by 8 bases; junction bases not matched to a gene: 22. This CDR3 is CASSLIGLGITGTGRGYTF. As DNA, the CDR3 is TGTGCCAGCAGCTTAATTGGTCTGGGAATCACAGGGACAGGCCGGGGCTACACCTTC.

This clone was seen more than once but under ten times. The rearrangement links TRBV7-9 to TRBJ2-2; 8 bases are shared with TRBD1. Trimming took 5 bases from V and 5 from J; bases not matched to a gene: 7. Germline-derived CDR1 and CDR2 are SEHNR and FQNEAQ (reference sequence). The CDR3 contains 15 residues. The CDR3 reads CASSTDRGATGELFF. Written as DNA, the CDR3 is TGTGCCAGCAGCACAGACAGGGGTGCTACCGGGGAGCTGTTTTTT.

The chain employs TRBV3-1 (or the pseudogene TRBV3-2) and TRBJ1-1, with D unresolved. The CDR3 consists of 13 residues. Germline-derived CDR1 and CDR2 are LGHDT and YNNKEL (reference sequence). Trimming pared 4 bases from V and 2 bases from J, leaving 8 bases between. Here the CDR3 DNA reads TGTGCCAGCAGCCCCCCCGAAAACACTGAAGCTTTCTTT. Translating it yields CASSPPENTEAFF.

The chain employs TRBV27 and TRBJ1-3; 9 bases are shared with TRBD1. CDR1 is MNHEY, CDR2 SMNVEV, per germline (reference sequence). The length of the CDR3 is 16 residues. J lost 2 bases, V lost 7 bases, and 9 bases had no gene match. The CDR3: CASITWRDRAGNTIYF. The DNA for the CDR3 is TGTGCCAGCATCACTTGGAGGGACAGGGCTGGAAACACCATATATTTT.

J is TRBJ2-1 and V is TRBV15; D perhaps matches TRBD2 (5 bases). Per the germline V gene, CDR1 is LNHNV and CDR2 is YYDKDF (reference sequence). Between the trimmed V and J ends, which lost 0 bases and 7 bases, there was a span of 13 bases. CDR3 length equals 15 residues. The CDR3 bases are TGTGCCACCAGCAGAGATCTTGGTAGCGAGAATGAGCAGTTCTTC. Encoded protein: CATSRDLGSENEQFF. The variable domain in full, completed from reference TRBV15 and TRBJ2-1, reads DAMVIQNPRYQVTQFGKPVTLSCSQTLNHNVMYWYQQKSSQAPKLLFHYYDKDFNNEADTPDNFQSRRPNTSFCFLDIRSPGLGDTAMYLCATSRDLGSENEQFFGPGTRLTVL.